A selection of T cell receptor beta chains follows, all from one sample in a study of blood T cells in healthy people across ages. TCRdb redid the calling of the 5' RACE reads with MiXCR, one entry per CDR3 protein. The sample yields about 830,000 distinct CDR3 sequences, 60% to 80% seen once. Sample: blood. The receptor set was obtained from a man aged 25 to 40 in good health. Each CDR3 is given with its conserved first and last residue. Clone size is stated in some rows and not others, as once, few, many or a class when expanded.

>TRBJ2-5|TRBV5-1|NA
CASRVGANKETQYF
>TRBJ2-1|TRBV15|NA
CATSTRDNSYNEQFF
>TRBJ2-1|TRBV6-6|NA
CASSYPGLADYNEQFF
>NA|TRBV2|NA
CASRRTGTAYEQYF
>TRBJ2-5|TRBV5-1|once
CASSLHLGETQYF
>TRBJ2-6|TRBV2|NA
CASSESGGGISGANVLTF
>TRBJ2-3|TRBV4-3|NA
CASSQEGRDTQYF
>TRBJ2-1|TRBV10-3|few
CAIRDTLNEQFF
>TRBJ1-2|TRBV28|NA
CASSKTGGGYGYTF
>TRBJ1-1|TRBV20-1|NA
CSARDLIRWSSPEAFF
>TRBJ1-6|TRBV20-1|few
CSAGDRETFMSSYNSPLHF
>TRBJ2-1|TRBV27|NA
CASSFPGGEQFF
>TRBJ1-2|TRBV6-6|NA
CASRGQGSFTF
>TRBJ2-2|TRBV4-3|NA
CASSQGGLTGELFF
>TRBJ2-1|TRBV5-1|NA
CASGLGGGASEQFF
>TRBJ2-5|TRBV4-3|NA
CASSQKMAAQLQETQYF
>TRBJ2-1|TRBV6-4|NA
CASSYRQGFEQFF
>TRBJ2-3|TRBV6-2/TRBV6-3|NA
CASSPPGLVTDTQYF
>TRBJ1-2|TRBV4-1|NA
CASSHVGAGANYGYTF
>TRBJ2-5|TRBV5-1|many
CASSLEGRHQETQYF
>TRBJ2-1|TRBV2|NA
CASERGMRNGQFF
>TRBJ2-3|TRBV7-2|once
CASSITSGGADTQYF
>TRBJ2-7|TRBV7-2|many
CASSPGGGSFYEQYF
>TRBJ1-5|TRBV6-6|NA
CASSQGQDNQPQHF
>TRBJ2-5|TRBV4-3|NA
CASSQAAAGGYQETQYF
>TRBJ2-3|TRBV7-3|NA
CASSQGLAGGASSTDTQYF
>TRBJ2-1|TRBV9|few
CASSVFALAVYNEQFF
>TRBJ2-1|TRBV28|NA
CASSITSIDEQFF
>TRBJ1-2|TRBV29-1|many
CSVAWQSDYGYTF
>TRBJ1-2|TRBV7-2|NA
CASSLSGTVGGYTF
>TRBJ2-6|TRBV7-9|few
CASSYSRTGVSGANVLTF
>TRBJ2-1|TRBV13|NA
CASSLGRTGVNEQFF
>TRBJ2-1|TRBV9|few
CASSAVDYSYNEQFF
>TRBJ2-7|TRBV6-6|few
CASSSSDRIYEQYF
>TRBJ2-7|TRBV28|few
CASRPGLGGGEQYF
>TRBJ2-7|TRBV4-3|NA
CASSLNTGGEQYF
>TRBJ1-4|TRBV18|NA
CASSPGRAELFF
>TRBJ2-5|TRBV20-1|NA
CSARTGEGTQYF
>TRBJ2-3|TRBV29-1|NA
CSVEVRGQSDTQYF
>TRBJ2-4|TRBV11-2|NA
CASSLGASSQYF
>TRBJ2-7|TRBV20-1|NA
CSAMTVSYEQYF
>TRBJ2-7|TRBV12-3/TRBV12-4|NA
CASRIGTSGGDEQYF
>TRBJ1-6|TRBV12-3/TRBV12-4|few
CASSCQGATPLHF
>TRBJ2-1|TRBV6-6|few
CASSYPEPHEQFF
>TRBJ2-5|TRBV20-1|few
CSAPQPDGGGHGTQYF
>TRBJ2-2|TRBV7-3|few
CASSLAETGELFF
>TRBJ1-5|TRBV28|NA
CASRQGTDNQPQHF
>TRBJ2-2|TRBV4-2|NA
CASSQGPLRRDTGELFF
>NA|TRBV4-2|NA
CASSQEGPGPYEQYF
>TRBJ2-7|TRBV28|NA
CASSFAAGKGSEQYF
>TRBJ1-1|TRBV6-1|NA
CASSEAKRGEAFF
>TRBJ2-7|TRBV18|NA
CASSPPGTPYYEQYF
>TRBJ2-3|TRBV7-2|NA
CASSLGLAALTDTQYF
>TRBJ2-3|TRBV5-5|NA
CASGENTQYF
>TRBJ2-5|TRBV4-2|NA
CVSSQEGTSGGETQYF